This TCR beta chain was recorded in a study of T cells in localized non-small cell lung cancer. This table comes from immunoSEQ multiplex PCR, and its TCRdb copy is limited to in-frame clones, with some not included. Altogether about 40,000 clones are present, approximately 86% being singletons, with the ten largest covering about 6.5%. About this clone: The antigen is not known.

Study-level findings and limits: In the blood, greater T cell density corresponded to longer overall survival. Adjacent lung exhibited a median of about 50 among the 100 most abundant tumor clones. In uninvolved adjacent lung, T cell clonality reached its highest value, exceeding tumor.

The receptor was isolated from a man between 40 and 75 years old with stage I lung adenocarcinoma. This material consisted of peripheral blood, taken before any cancer treatment.

The DNA of the CDR3 is TGCGCCAGCAGCTTGGAGGCGGGAACCGGGGAGCTGTTTTTT. Translation gives CASSLEAGTGELFF. The V call is TRBV5-1, the J call TRBJ2-2; D is possibly TRBD2 (6 bases). Trimming cost V 0 bases and J 5 bases, with 8 bases left between them. The CDR3 sequence is 14 residues long. CDR1 is SGHRS and CDR2 is YFSETQ in the germline V gene. The whole variable domain, filled in from reference TRBV5-1 and TRBJ2-2, reads KAGVTQTPRYLIKTRGQQVTLSCSPISGHRSVSWYQQTPGQGLQFLFEYFSETQRNKGNFPGRFSGRQFSNSRSEMNVSTLELGDSALYLCASSLEAGTGELFFGEGSRLTVL.